This T cell receptor beta chain came from a study of cytomegalovirus exposure and HLA in healthy donors. Findings and caveats of the study: High specificity and sensitivity for cytomegalovirus status were reported for the classifier. The study assumed roughly uniform donor sequencing depth for presence/absence analyses.

V was pared by 2 bases and J by 4 bases, with 8 bases between. CDR3 length: 13 residues. The germline CDR1 and CDR2 sequences are MNHEY and SVGAGI. For the donor in question, CMV serostatus went unrecorded. This clone was seen a single time. Its matching antigen is unknown. Amplification used 60 Vbeta primers and 13 Jbeta primers. TCRdb's copy holds only in-frame clones and misses some; the assay was immunoSEQ multiplex PCR. The table has approximately 150,000 clones, 80% to 85% seen once. The V and J genes are TRBV6-5 and TRBJ1-1; D is perhaps TRBD1 (5 bases). The sequencing input was PBMCs. The clonotype was recovered from a human donor in good health. The DNA for the CDR3 is TGTGCCAGCAGTTACACGGGGGGCACTGAAGCTTTCTTT. As protein: CASSYTGGTEAFF.